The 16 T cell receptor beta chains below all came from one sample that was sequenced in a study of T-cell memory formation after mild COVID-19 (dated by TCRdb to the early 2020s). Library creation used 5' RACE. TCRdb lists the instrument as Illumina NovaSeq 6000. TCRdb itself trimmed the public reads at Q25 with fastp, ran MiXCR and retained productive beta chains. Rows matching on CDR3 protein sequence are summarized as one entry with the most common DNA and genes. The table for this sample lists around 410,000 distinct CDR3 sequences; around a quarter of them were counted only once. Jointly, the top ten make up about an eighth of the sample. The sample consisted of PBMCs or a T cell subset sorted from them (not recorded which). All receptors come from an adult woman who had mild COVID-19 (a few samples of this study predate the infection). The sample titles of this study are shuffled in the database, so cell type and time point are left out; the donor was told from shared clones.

Here the CDR3 reads CSPRGPPGRTDTQYF. CDR3 coding DNA: TGCAGCCCGAGAGGCCCCCCGGGGCGCACAGATACGCAGTATTTT. The genes are TRBV20-1 and TRBJ2-3; D may be TRBD1 or TRBD2 (5 bases each). CDR3 length: 15 amino acids. CDR1 and CDR2 (germline): DFQATT, SNEGSKA (reference sequence).

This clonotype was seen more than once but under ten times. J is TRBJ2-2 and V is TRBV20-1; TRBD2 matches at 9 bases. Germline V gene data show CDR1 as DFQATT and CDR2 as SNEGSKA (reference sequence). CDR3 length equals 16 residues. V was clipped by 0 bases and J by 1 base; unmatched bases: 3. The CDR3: CSARDSGGRNTGELFF. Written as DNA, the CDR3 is TGCAGTGCTAGAGATAGCGGGGGTCGGAACACCGGGGAGCTGTTTTTT.

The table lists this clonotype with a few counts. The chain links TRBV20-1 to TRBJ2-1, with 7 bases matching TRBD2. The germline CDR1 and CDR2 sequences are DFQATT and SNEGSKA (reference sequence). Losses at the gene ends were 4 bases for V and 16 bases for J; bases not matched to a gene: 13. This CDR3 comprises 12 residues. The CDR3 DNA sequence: TGCAGTGCTACCGGGGGGACCGTCCGGCAATTCTTC. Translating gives CSATGGTVRQFF.

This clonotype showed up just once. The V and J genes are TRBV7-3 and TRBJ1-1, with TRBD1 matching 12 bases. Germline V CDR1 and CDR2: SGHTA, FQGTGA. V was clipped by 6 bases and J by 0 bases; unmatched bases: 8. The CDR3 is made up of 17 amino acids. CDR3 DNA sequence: TGTGCCAGCAGGCGGCACGGGACAGGGGGCATGAACACTGAAGCTTTCTTT. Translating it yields CASRRHGTGGMNTEAFF.

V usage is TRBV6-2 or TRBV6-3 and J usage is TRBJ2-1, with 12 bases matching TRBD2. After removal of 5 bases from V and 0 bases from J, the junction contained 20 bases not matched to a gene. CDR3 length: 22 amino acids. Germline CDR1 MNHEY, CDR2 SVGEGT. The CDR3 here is CASSPRTGGLAGRHRSYNEQFF. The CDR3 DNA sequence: TGTGCCAGCAGTCCTCGGACGGGTGGACTAGCGGGGAGGCATCGCTCCTACAATGAGCAGTTCTTC.

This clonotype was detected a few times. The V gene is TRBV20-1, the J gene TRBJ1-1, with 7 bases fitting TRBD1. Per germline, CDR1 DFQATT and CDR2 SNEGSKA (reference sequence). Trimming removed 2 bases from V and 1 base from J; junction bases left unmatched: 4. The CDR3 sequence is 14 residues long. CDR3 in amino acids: CSARIGDRNTEAFF. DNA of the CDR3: TGCAGTGCTAGAATAGGGGACAGGAACACTGAAGCTTTCTTT.

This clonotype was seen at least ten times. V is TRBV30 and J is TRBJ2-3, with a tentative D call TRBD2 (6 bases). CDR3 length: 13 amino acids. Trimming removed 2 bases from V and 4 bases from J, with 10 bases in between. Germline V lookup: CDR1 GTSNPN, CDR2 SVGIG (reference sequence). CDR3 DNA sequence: TGTGCCTGGAGTCCCGGAGGGGCAGATACGCAGTATTTT. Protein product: CAWSPGGADTQYF.

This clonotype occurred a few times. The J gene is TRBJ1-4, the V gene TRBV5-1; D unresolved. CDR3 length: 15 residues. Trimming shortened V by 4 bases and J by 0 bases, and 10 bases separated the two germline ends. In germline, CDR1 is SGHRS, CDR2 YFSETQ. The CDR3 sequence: CASSADISTNEKLFF. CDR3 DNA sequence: TGCGCCAGCAGCGCAGACATTTCAACTAATGAAAAACTGTTTTTT.

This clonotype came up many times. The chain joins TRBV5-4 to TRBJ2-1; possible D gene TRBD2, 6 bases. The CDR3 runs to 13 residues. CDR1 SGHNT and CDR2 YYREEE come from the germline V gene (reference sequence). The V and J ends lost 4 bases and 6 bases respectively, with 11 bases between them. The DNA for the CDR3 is TGTGCCAGCAGCAAGGGACTTCCCAATGAGCAGTTCTTC. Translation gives CASSKGLPNEQFF.

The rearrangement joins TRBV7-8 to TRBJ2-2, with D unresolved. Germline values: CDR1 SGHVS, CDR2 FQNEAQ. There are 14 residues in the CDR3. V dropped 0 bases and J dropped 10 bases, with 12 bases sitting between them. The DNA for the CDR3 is TGTGCCAGCAGCTTAGCTTCTTGGGGTGTGGAGCTGTTTTTT. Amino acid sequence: CASSLASWGVELFF.

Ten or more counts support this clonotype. CDR3 bases: TGTGCCACCAGCGCCGGGACAGGGTACGAGCAGTACTTC. It codes for CATSAGTGYEQYF. The J gene is TRBJ2-7, the V gene TRBV15; 9 nucleotides align to TRBD1. The CDR3 consists of 13 residues. V shed 5 bases and J 4 bases; nucleotides not matched to a gene: 3. CDR1 is LNHNV and CDR2 is YYDKDF in the germline V gene (reference sequence).

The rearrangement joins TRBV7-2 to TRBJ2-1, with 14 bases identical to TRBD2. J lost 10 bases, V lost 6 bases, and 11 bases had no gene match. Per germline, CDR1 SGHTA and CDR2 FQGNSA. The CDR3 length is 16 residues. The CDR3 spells CASSYTGTSGSVEQFF. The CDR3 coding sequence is TGTGCCAGCAGTTATACCGGGACTAGCGGGAGTGTCGAGCAGTTCTTC.

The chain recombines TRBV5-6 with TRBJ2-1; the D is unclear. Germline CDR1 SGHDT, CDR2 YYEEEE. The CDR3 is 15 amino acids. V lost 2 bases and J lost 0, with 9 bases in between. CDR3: CASSLAQSSYNEQFF. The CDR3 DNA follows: TGTGCCAGCAGCTTAGCGCAAAGCTCCTACAATGAGCAGTTCTTC.

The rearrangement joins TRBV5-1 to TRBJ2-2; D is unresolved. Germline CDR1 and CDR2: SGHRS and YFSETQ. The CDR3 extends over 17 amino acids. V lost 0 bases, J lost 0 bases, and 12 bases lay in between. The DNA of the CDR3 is TGCGCCAGCAGCTTGGGCTCCAGAGCCCCGAACACCGGGGAGCTGTTTTTT. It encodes CASSLGSRAPNTGELFF.

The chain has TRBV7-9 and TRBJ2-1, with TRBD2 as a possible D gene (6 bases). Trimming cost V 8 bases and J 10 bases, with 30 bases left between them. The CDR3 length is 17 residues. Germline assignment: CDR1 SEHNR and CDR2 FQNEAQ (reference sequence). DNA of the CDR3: TGTGCCAGCCGCGCGAAGGTAGCGGCAGCGCGAGGGGAGGAGCAGTTCTTC. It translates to CASRAKVAAARGEEQFF.

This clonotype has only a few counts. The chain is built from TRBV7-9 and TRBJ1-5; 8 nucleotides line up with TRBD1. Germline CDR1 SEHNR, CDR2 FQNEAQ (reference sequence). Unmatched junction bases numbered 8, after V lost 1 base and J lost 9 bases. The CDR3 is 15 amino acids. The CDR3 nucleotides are TGTGCCAGCAGCTTAGGGACAGGGACGGACTTGCCCCAGCATTTT. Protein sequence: CASSLGTGTDLPQHF.